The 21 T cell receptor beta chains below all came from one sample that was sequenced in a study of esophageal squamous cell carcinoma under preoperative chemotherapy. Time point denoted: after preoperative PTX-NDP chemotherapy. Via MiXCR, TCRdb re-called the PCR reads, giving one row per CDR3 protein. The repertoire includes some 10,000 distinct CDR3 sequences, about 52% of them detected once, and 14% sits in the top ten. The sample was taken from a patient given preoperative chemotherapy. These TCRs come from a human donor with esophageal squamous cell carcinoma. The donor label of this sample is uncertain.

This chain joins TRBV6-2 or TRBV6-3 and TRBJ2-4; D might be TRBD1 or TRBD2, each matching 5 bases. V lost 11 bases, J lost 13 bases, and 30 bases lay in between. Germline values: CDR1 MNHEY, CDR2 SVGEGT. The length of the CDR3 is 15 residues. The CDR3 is CAGGYRSQGDNTQYF. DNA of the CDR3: TGTGCCGGGGGTTACCGGAGCCAGGGCGATAACACCCAGTACTTC.

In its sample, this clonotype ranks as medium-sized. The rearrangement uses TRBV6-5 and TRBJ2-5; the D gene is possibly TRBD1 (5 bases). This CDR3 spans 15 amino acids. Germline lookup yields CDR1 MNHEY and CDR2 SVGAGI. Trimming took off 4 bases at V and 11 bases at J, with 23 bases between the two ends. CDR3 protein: CASSSDQGFHNEQYF. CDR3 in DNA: TGTGCCAGCAGTTCGGACCAGGGTTTCCACAATGAGCAGTACTTC.

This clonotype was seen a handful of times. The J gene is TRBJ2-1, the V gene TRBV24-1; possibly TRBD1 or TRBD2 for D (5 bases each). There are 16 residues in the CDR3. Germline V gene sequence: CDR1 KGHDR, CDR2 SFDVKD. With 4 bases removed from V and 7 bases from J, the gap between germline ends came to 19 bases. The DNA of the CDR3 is TGTGCCACCAGTGACCCGGGACGGCGCAAGGAGAATGAGCAGTTCTTC. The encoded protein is CATSDPGRRKENEQFF.

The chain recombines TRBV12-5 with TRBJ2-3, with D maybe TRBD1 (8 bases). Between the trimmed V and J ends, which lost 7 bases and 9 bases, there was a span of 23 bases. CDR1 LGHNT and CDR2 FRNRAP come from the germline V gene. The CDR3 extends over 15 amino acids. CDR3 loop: CASVSGGQAKDTQYF. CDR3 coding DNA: TGTGCTAGTGTCTCGGGGGGACAGGCCAAAGACACGCAGTATTTT.

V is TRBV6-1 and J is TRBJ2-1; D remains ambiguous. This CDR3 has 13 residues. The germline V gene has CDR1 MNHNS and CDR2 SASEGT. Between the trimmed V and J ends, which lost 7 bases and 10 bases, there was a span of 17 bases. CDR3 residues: CASTGDFPYEQFF. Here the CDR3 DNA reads TGTGCCAGCACAGGAGACTTCCCCTACGAGCAGTTCTTC.

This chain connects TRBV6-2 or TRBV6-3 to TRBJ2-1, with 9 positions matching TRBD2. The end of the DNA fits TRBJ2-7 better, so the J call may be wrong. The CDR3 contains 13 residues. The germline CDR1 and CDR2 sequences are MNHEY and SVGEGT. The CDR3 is CASNLAGTYEQYF. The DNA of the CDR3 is TGTGCCAGCAACCTAGCGGGGACCTACGAGCAGTACTTC.

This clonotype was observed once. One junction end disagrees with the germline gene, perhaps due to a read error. The chain's CDR3 is CASRVLGGRDTDTQYF. The CDR3, as DNA: TGTGCCAGCAGGGTGTTAGGGGGGCGTGACACAGATACGCAGTACTTT. The rearrangement links TRBV7-2 to TRBJ2-3; D might be TRBD1 or TRBD2, each matching 6 bases. The CDR3 totals 16 residues. Germline CDR1 and CDR2: SGHTA and FQGNSA.

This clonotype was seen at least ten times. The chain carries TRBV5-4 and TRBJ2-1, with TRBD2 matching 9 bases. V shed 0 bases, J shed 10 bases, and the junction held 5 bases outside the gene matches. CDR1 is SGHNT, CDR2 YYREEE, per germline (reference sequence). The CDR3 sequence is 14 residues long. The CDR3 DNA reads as TGTGCCAGCAGCTTGGTGATAGCGGGAGCCGAGCAGTTCTTC. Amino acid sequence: CASSLVIAGAEQFF.

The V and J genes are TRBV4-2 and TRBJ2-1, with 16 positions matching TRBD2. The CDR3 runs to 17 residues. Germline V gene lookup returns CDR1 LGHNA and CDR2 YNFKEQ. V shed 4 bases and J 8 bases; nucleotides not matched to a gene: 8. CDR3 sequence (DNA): TGTGCCAGCAGCCCAGGGACTAGCGGGAGGGCCTCTCATGAGCAGTTCTTC. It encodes CASSPGTSGRASHEQFF.

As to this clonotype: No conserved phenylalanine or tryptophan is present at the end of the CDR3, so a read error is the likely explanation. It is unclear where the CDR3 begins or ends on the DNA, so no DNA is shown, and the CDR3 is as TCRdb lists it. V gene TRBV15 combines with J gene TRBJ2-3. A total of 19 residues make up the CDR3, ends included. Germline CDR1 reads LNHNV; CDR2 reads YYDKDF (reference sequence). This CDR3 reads CATTRSQFFIFNRDGVSHV.

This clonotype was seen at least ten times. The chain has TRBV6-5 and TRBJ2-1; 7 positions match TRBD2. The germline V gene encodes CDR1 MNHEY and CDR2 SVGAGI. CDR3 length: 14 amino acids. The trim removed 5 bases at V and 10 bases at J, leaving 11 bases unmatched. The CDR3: CASSTRRGVGEQFF. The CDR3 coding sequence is TGTGCCAGCAGTACCCGCCGGGGGGTGGGGGAGCAGTTCTTC.

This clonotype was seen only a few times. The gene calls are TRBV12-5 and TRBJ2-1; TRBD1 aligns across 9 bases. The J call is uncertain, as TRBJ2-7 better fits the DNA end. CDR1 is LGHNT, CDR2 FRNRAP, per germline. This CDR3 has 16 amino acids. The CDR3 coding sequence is TGTGCTAGTGGTTTGCCACAAGGGGACAGGGCCTACGAGCAGTACTTC. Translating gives CASGLPQGDRAYEQYF.

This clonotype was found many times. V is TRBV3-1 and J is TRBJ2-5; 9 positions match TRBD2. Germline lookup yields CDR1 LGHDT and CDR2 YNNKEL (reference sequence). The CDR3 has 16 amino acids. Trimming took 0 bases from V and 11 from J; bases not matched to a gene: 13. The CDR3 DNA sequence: TGTGCCAGCAGCCAAGAGTCTAGCGGGAATGACAATGAGCAGTACTTC. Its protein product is CASSQESSGNDNEQYF.

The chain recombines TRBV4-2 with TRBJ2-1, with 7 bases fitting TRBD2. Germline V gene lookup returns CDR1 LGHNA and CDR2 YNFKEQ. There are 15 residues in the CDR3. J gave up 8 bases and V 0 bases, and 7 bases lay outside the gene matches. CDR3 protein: CASSQEGRATHEQFF. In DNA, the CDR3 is TGTGCCAGCAGCCAAGAGGGGAGGGCCACACATGAGCAGTTCTTC.

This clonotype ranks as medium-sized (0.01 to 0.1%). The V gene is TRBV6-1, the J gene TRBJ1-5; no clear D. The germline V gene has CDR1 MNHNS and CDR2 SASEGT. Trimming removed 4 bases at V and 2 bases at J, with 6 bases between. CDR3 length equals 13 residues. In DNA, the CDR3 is TGTGCCAGCAGTGGGGGAGGCAATCAGCCCCAGCATTTT. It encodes CASSGGGNQPQHF.

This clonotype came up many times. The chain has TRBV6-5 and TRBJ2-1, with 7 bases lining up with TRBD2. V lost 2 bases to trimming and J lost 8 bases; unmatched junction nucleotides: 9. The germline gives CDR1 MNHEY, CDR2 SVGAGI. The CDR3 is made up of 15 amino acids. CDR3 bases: TGTGCCAGCAGTTACCGGGCTAGCGGAGAAGATGAGCAGTTCTTC. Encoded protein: CASSYRASGEDEQFF.

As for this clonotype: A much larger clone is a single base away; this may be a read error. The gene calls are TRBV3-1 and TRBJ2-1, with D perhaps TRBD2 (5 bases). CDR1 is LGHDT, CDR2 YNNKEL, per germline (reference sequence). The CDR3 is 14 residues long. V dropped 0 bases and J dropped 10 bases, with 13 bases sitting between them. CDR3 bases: TGTGCCAGCAGCCAAGAGCCGGGATCCTACGAGCAGTTCTTC. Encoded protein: CASSQEPGSYEQFF.

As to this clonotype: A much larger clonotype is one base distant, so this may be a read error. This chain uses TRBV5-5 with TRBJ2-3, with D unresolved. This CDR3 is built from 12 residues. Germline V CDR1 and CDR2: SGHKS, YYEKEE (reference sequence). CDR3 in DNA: TGTCCCAGCAGCCGCAACACAGATACGCAGTATTTT. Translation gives CPSSRNTDTQYF.

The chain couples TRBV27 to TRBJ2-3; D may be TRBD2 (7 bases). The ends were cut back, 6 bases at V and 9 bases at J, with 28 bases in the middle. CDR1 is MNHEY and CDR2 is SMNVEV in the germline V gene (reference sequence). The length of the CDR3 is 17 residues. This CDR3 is CASSPVWGRGVRNTQYF. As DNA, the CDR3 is TGTGCCAGCAGCCCTGTATGGGGGAGGGGGGTCAGAAACACGCAGTATTTT.

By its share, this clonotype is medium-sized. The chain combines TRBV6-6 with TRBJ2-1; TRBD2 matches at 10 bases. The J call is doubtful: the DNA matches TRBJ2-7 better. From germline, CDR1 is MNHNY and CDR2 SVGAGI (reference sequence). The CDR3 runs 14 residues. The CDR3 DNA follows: TGTGCCAGCAGTTCTAGCGGGAGCGGTGGTGAGCAGTACTTC. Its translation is CASSSSGSGGEQYF.

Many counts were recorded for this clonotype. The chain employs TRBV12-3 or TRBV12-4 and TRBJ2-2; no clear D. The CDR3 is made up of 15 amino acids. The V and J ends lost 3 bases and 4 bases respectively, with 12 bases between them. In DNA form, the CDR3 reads TGTGCCAGCAGTTTTGGCCGGGTGGGCACCGGGGAGCTGTTTTTT. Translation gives CASSFGRVGTGELFF.